This TCR beta chain was captured by sequencing in a study of blood T cells in healthy people across ages. Only a few counts were recorded for this clonotype. Its antigen is currently unknown. The V and J ends lost 6 bases and 2 bases respectively, with 20 bases between them. This CDR3 is built from 16 residues. Points from the study as a whole: PBMCs went unsorted, and a conclusive naive versus antigen-experienced comparison was therefore prevented.

Next came a second PCR, run for about 7 to 12 cycles, which used a sample-barcoded 5' primer along with a J-beta primer mix. TCRdb called the 5' RACE reads again in MiXCR, with one record for every CDR3 protein. The sample lists 850,000 to 1,000,000 distinct CDR3 sequences, about 53% seen once, with over 20% in the top ten. Donation came from healthy Caucasian individuals in Russia who were aged 6 to 90. Sequencing was carried out using blood. The genes are TRBV12-3 or TRBV12-4 and TRBJ2-7; a possible D gene is TRBD2 (6 bases). This TCR derives from an older woman in good health. The CDR3 loop is CASRGRRAGITYEQYF. The CDR3, as DNA: TGTGCCAGCAGGGGCAGAAGGGCGGGAATAACCTACGAGCAGTACTTC.